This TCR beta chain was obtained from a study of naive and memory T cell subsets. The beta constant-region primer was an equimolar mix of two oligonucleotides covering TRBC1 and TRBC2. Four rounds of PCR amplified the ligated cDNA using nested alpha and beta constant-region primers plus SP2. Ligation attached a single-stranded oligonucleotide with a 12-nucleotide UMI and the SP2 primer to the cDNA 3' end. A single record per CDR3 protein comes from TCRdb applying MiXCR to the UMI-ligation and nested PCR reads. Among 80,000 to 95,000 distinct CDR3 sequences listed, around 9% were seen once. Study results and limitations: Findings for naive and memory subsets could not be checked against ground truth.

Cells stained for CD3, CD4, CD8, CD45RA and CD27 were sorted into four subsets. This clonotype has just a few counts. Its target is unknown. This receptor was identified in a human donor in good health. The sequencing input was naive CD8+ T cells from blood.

The CDR3 is CSVDSRDYEQYF. DNA for the CDR3: TGCAGCGTTGACAGCAGGGACTACGAGCAGTACTTC. V and J are TRBV29-1 and TRBJ2-7, with TRBD1 as a possible D gene (5 bases). CDR3 length: 12 residues. The V end lost 3 bases, the J end lost 3 bases, and 9 bases lay between the germline ends. CDR1 and CDR2 (germline): SQVTM, ANQGSEA.